This T cell receptor beta chain is from a study of beta chain features in type 1 diabetes. Study results and caveats: VDJ junctions from type 1 diabetes patients carried fewer insertions and larger deletions.

Every single donor gave one heparinised blood draw, and these averaged approximately 110 mL. Trimming at V came to 2 bases and at J to 9 bases, leaving 14 bases not matched to a gene. CDR1 and CDR2 (germline): SGHRS, YFSETQ. The CDR3 has 16 residues. cDNA synthesis used the whole RNA isolate, giving expressed TCRB sequences. Sequenced by immunoSEQ multiplex PCR; TCRdb stores in-frame clones only, minus some. The repertoire holds fewer than 250,000 clones, around 10% seen once, with 0.03% to 0.04% in the top ten. Concerning this clone: Its antigen is currently unknown.

Sequenced: naive CD4+ T cells from blood. The chain joins TRBV5-1 to TRBJ2-1; 7 positions agree with TRBD2. This receptor was taken from a woman in her late teens or twenties in good health. CDR3 bases: TGCGCCAGCAGCTTCCCCCCCAGCGGGGAAGGGCGTGAGCAGTTCTTC. It codes for CASSFPPSGEGREQFF.